This TCR beta chain was captured by sequencing in a study of identical twins. Unique molecular identifiers were in the cDNA, with template-switch universal primer binding. TCRdb independently ran MiXCR on the 5' RACE reads; one entry per CDR3 protein. The data show 1.5 million to 2 million distinct CDR3 sequences, with about 30% seen just once and about 0.27% held by the top ten. Healthy Caucasian donors formed the entire cohort. This CDR3 spans 17 amino acids. The germline CDR1 and CDR2 sequences are MNHNS and SASEGT. The V and J ends lost 0 bases and 3 bases, in that order; junction bases with no gene match: 4.

The origin of this receptor is a newborn girl in good health. Material for sequencing was cord blood. The chain joins TRBV6-1 to TRBJ2-3, with 12 nucleotides matching TRBD2. In DNA, the CDR3 is TGTGCCAGCAGTGAAGCCCTAGCGGGGGGGCCTACAGATACGCAGTATTTT. This encodes CASSEALAGGPTDTQYF.